Sequencing of this T cell receptor beta chain was carried out in a study of blood T cell repertoires in COVID-19. The wider study: The analysed material was cDNA or gDNA that came from T cells, B-cell-depleted T cells, or PBMCs.

CDR3 length equals 16 residues. Under the authors' procedure: Scientists estimated how many nucleated cells there were by amplifying reference gene primers. Repertoires were generated with immunoSEQ multiplex PCR, while TCRdb's copy carries only in-frame clones and drops some. D and trimming come from the DNA, and the V and J calls and clone size come from that table. The sample lists around 120,000 clones; over 75% were seen once. Input material: peripheral blood. This sequence originates from an elderly man with acute or convalescent COVID-19. The chain recombines TRBV1 with TRBJ1-1; the D segment call TRBD1 is taken from the table without a DNA check. TRBV1 corresponds to a pseudogene. CDR3: CTSNKVQRGLDTEAFF. CDR3 sequence (DNA): TGCACCAGCAACAAAGTACAAAGGGGCTTAGACACTGAAGCTTTCTTT.